This T cell receptor beta chain was sequenced for a study of T cells in localized non-small cell lung cancer. Assay used: immunoSEQ multiplex PCR; TCRdb lists only in-frame clones, some missing. The sample records more than 11,000 clones, approximately 89% being singletons. Study outcomes and limitations: Uninvolved adjacent lung, not tumor, had the highest T cell clonality. Adjacent lung tissue had a median about 57 of the top 100 clones found in the tumor. Because researchers sequenced only one region of the tumor, heterogeneity is still possible. Longer survival (overall) was linked to higher T cell density in blood.

As for this clone: The antigen remains undetermined.

CDR1 and CDR2 (germline): MNHEY, SVGAGI. Trimming took 0 bases from V and 4 from J, leaving 12 bases between them. The CDR3 is made up of 15 amino acids. The receptor was derived from a man between 40 and 69 years old with stage III lung adenocarcinoma. Sequencing was performed on peripheral blood mononuclear cells, taken before any cancer treatment. This chain uses TRBV6-5 with TRBJ1-1, with D unresolved. CDR3 coding DNA: TGTGCCAGCAGTTACTCGAATGGAGTTGGCACTGAAGCTTTCTTT. It encodes CASSYSNGVGTEAFF.